One and the same sample provided the 12 T cell receptor beta chains below, sequenced in a study of T cell responses to AZD1222 COVID-19 vaccine. Repertoires were generated with immunoSEQ multiplex PCR, while TCRdb's copy carries only in-frame clones and drops some. The table lists around 99,000 clones, more than 90% of them singletons. Sequencing was performed on peripheral blood, taken on day 0 of AZD1222 vaccination. The source of these receptors is an adult in good health.

This rearrangement joins TRBV10-1 to TRBJ1-1; possible D gene TRBD1, 6 bases. The CDR3 length is 15 residues. Trimming left V 0 bases short and J 5 bases short, with 13 bases between. The germline CDR1 and CDR2 sequences are WNHNN and SYGVQD (reference sequence). This CDR3 is CASSESKGVRTEAFF. In DNA, the CDR3 is TGCGCCAGCAGTGAGTCAAAGGGGGTCAGGACTGAAGCTTTCTTT.

The chain carries TRBV4-2 and TRBJ1-2; no firm D call. CDR1 and CDR2 from the germline V gene are LGHNA and YNFKEQ. The CDR3 totals 13 residues. Trimming stripped 2 bases from V and 3 bases from J, with 7 bases between. The CDR3 spells CASSQNSYYGYTF. In DNA form, the CDR3 reads TGTGCCAGCAGCCAAAACAGCTACTATGGCTACACCTTC.

This clone came up once. The V and J genes are TRBV19 and TRBJ1-2, with a possible D match to TRBD1 (5 bases). Germline CDR1 reads LNHDA; CDR2 reads SQIVND (reference sequence). Trimming removed 3 bases at V and 2 bases at J, with 13 bases between. This CDR3 has 15 amino acids. The CDR3 DNA is TGTGCCAGTAGTATCGGGACCCAGAAAAACTATGGCTACACCTTC. Translating it yields CASSIGTQKNYGYTF.

V gene TRBV28 combines with J gene TRBJ2-2, with D possibly being TRBD1 (6 bases). This CDR3 is 17 amino acids long. Germline V gives CDR1 MDHEN, CDR2 SYDVKM. With 4 bases removed from V and 0 bases from J, the gap between germline ends came to 15 bases. The CDR3 sequence is CASSSETGPPNTGELFF. The CDR3 region has the DNA TGTGCCAGCAGTTCGGAGACAGGCCCCCCGAACACCGGGGAGCTGTTTTTT. The whole variable domain, filled in from reference TRBV28 and TRBJ2-2, reads DVKVTQSSRYLVKRTGEKVFLECVQDMDHENMFWYRQDPGLGLRLIYFSYDVKMKEKGDIPEGYSVSREKKERFSLILESASTNQTSMYLCASSSETGPPNTGELFFGEGSRLTVL.

This chain connects TRBV5-1 to TRBJ1-1, with unresolved D. CDR3 length: 14 residues. Germline V CDR1 and CDR2: SGHRS, YFSETQ. The V and J ends lost 0 bases and 3 bases respectively, with 9 bases between them. The CDR3 coding sequence is TGCGCCAGCAGCTTGGGATTAAGGGACACTGAAGCTTTCTTT. Protein: CASSLGLRDTEAFF.

This chain uses TRBV7-8 with TRBJ1-6; tentative D call: TRBD1 (5 bases). The V gene lost 0 bases and the J gene lost 9 bases, with 15 bases spanning the gap. CDR1 is SGHVS and CDR2 is FQNEAQ in the germline V gene. This CDR3 has 16 amino acids. CDR3 coding DNA: TGTGCCAGCAGCTTAGCCTCCGGGGCCGCCAGTTCACCCCTCCACTTT. It encodes CASSLASGAASSPLHF.

The chain is built from TRBV18 and TRBJ2-2, with TRBD1 matching 8 bases. Germline assignment: CDR1 KGHSH and CDR2 LQKENI. CDR3 length: 15 residues. V was pared by 3 bases and J by 4 bases, with 4 bases of the junction left unmatched. CDR3: CASSPDRVFTGELFF. In DNA form, the CDR3 reads TGTGCCAGCTCACCGGACAGGGTATTCACCGGGGAGCTGTTTTTT. Variable domain in full (rest from reference TRBV18 and TRBJ2-2): NAGVMQNPRHLVRRRGQEARLRCSPMKGHSHVYWYRQLPEEGLKFMVYLQKENIIDESGMPKERFSAEFPKEGPSILRIQQVVRGDSAAYFCASSPDRVFTGELFFGEGSRLTVL.

The chain joins TRBV28 to TRBJ2-7; D might be TRBD2 (6 bases). The CDR3 is made up of 13 amino acids. The V end was cut by 6 bases, the J end by 6 bases, with 15 bases between. Looked up from germline, CDR1 is MDHEN and CDR2 is SYDVKM. The CDR3 DNA reads TGTGCCAGCAGCGAGACGGGAGCCCGCGAGCAGTACTTC. Translating gives CASSETGAREQYF.

The J gene is TRBJ2-1, the V gene TRBV30; 14 bases match TRBD2. Trimming at V came to 2 bases and at J to 8 bases, leaving 2 bases not matched to a gene. Germline-derived CDR1 and CDR2 are GTSNPN and SVGIG (reference sequence). The CDR3 contains 14 residues. CDR3 residues: CAWSRTSGGYEQFF. Written as DNA, the CDR3 is TGTGCCTGGAGTAGGACTAGCGGGGGGTATGAGCAGTTCTTC.

DNA for the CDR3: TGTGCCAGCAGCCCCCCCTCGTACCCGGCCGAGCAGTACTTC. Protein product: CASSPPSYPAEQYF. This chain links TRBV3-1 (or the pseudogene TRBV3-2) with TRBJ2-7; unclear D gene. The CDR3 is made up of 14 amino acids. Germline V gives CDR1 LGHDT, CDR2 YNNKEL (reference sequence). V was clipped by 4 bases and J by 6 bases, with 16 bases between them.

The table lists this clone with a count of one. The chain joins TRBV6-5 to TRBJ2-1; D remains ambiguous. V was cut by 6 bases and J by 5 bases, with 11 bases left in between. This CDR3 is 13 amino acids long. Germline V gene lookup returns CDR1 MNHEY and CDR2 SVGAGI. CDR3 DNA sequence: TGTGCCAGCAGGGAGACCGATAACAATGAGCAGTTCTTC. Amino acids: CASRETDNNEQFF.

The chain uses TRBV7-9 and TRBJ1-2; TRBD1 aligns across 9 bases. J was trimmed by 6 bases and V by 5 bases; bases with no gene match: 7. The CDR3 is 14 residues long. Germline CDR1 and CDR2: SEHNR and FQNEAQ (reference sequence). The chain's CDR3 is CASSKTGGWHGYTF. CDR3 in DNA: TGTGCCAGCAGCAAAACAGGGGGCTGGCATGGCTACACCTTC.